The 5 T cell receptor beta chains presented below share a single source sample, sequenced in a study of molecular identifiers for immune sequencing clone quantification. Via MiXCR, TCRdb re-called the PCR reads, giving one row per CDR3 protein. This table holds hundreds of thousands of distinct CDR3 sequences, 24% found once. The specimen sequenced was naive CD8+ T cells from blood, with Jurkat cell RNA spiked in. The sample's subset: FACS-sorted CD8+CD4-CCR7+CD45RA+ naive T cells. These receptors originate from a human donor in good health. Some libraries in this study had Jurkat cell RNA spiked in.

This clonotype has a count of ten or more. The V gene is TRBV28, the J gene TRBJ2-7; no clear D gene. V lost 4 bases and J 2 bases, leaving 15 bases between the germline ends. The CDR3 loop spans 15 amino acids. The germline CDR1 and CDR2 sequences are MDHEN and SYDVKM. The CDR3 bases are TGTGCCAGCAGTTCCACAGACCACCGGCCCTACGAGCAGTACTTC. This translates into CASSSTDHRPYEQYF.

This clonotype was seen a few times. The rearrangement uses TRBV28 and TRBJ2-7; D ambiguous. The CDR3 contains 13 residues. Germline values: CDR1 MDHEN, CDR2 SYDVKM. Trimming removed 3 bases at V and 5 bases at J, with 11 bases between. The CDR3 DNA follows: TGTGCCAGCAGTTTCAGAGGTACCCACGAGCAGTACTTC. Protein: CASSFRGTHEQYF.

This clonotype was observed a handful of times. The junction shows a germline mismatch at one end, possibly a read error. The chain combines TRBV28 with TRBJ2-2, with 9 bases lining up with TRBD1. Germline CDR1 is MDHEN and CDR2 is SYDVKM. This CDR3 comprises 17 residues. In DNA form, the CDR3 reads TGTGCCAGCAGACGAGAACAGGGGGCGCGCGGCACCGGGAAGCTGTTTTTT. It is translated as CASRREQGARGTGKLFF.

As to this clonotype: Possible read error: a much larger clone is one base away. Here the CDR3 reads CASTTVLNAEAFF. In nucleotides, the CDR3 is TGTGCCAGCACCACAGTTCTGAACGCTGAAGCTTTCTTT. V usage is TRBV7-2 and J usage is TRBJ1-1; D not certain. CDR1 is SGHTA and CDR2 is FQGNSA in the germline V gene. The CDR3 runs 13 residues.

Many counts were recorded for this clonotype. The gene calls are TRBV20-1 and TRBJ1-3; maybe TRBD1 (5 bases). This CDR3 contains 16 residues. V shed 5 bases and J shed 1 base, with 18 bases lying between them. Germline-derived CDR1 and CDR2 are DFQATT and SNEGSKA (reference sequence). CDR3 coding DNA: TGCAGTGCTCGTCCCCGGGGGAGGTGGTCTGGAAACACCATATATTTT. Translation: CSARPRGRWSGNTIYF.